This T cell receptor (beta chain) was sequenced for a study of CD8 T cell repertoires and HIV-1 epitope variants. In regard to this clone: Its antigen is undetermined.

TCRdb's copy holds only in-frame clones and misses some; the assay was immunoSEQ multiplex PCR. The data show roughly 5,200 clones, about 67% seen once. The receptor was derived from a male donor with HIV. The sample consisted of cultured CD8+ T cells derived from PBMCs.

The CDR3 sequence: CASSETVSTDTQYF. CDR3 DNA sequence: TGTGCCAGCAGTGAGACGGTGAGCACAGATACGCAGTATTTT. The gene calls are TRBV6-4 and TRBJ2-3; unclear D gene. The germline V gene encodes CDR1 MRHNA and CDR2 SNTAGT. This CDR3 has 14 residues. Trimming removed 3 bases from V and 0 bases from J, with 7 bases in between.